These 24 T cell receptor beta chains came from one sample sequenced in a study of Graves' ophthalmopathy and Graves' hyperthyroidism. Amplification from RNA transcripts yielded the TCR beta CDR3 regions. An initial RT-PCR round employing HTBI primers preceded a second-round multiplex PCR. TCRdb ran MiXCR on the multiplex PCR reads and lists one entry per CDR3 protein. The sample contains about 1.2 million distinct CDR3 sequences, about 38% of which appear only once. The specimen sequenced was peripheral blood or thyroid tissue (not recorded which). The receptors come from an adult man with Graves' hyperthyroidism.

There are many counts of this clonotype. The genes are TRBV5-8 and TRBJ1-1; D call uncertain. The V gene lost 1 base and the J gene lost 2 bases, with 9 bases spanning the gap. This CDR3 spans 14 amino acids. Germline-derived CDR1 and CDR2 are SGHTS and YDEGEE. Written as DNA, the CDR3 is TGTGCCAGCAGCTTGTCGGGCTACAACACTGAAGCTTTCTTT. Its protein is CASSLSGYNTEAFF.

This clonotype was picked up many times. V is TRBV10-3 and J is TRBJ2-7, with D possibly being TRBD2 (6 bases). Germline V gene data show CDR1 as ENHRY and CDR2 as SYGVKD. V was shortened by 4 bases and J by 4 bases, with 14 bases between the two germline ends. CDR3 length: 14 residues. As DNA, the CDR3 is TGTGCCATCAGTGCCCCAGGGCGGGGATACGAGCAGTACTTC. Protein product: CAISAPGRGYEQYF.

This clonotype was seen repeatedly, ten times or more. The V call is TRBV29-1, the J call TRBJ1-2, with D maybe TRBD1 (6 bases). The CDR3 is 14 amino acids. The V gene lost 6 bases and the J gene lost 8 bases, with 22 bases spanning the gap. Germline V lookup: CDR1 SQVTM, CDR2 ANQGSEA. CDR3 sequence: CSVEYRDLYEGYTF. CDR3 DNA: TGCAGCGTCGAATACAGGGATCTCTATGAAGGCTACACCTTC.

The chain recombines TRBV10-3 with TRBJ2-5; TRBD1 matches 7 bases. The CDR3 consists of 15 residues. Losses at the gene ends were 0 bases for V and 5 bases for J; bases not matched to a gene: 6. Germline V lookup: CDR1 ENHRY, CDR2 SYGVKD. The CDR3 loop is CAISESTGSPETQYF. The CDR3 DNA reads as TGTGCCATCAGTGAGTCGACAGGGTCCCCCGAGACCCAGTACTTC.

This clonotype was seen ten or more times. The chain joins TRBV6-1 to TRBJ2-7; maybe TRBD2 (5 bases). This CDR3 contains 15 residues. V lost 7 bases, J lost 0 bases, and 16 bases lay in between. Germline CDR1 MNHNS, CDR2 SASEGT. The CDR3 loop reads CASTISASSSYEQYF. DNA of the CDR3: TGTGCCAGCACCATTTCGGCTAGCAGCTCCTACGAGCAGTACTTC.

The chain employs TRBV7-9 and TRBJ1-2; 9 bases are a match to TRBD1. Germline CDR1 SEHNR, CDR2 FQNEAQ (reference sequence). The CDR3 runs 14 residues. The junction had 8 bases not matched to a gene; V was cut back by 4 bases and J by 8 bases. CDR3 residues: CASSWRQGVEGYTF. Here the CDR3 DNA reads TGTGCCAGCAGCTGGAGACAGGGGGTCGAAGGCTACACCTTC.

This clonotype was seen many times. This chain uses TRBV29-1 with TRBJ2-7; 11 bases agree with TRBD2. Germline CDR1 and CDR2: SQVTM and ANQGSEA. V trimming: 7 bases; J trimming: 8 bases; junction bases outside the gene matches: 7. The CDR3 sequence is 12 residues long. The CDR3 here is CSATSGSPQQYF. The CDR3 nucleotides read TGCAGCGCAACTAGCGGGAGTCCCCAGCAGTACTTC.

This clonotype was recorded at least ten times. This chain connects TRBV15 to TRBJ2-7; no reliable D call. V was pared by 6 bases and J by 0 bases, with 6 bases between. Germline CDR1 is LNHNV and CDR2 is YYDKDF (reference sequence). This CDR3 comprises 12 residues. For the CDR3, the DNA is TGTGCCACCAGTAGTCACTCCTACGAGCAGTACTTC. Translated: CATSSHSYEQYF.

The CDR3: CASSLGDLILETQYF. The DNA of the CDR3 is TGCGCCAGCAGTTTAGGGGACCTTATCCTAGAGACCCAGTACTTC. J is TRBJ2-5 and V is TRBV5-1; the D gene could be TRBD1 or TRBD2 (5 bases each). This CDR3 spans 15 amino acids. The germline V gene encodes CDR1 SGHRS and CDR2 YFSETQ. V was pared by 5 bases and J by 4 bases, with 18 bases between.

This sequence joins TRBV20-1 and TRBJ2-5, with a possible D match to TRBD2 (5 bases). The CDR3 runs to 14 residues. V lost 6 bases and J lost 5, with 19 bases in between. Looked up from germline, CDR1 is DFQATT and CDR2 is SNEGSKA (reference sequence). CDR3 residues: CSAQPGVIPETQYF. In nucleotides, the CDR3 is TGCAGTGCGCAACCCGGGGTCATCCCGGAGACCCAGTACTTC.

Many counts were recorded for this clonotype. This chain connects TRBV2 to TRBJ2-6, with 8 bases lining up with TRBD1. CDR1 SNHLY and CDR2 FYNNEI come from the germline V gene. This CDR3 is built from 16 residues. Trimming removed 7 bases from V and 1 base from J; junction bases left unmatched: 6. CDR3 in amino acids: CASTGQGRSGANVLTF. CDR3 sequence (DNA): TGTGCCAGCACAGGACAGGGACGGTCTGGGGCCAACGTCCTGACTTTC.

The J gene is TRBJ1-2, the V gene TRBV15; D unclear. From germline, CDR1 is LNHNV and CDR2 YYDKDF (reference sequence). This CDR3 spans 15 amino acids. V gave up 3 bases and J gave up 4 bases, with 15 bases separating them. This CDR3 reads CATSSRKSTGYGYTF. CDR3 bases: TGTGCCACCAGCAGCAGAAAATCCACGGGCTATGGCTACACCTTC. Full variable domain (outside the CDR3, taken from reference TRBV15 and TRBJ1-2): DAMVIQNPRYQVTQFGKPVTLSCSQTLNHNVMYWYQQKSSQAPKLLFHYYDKDFNNEADTPDNFQSRRPNTSFCFLDIRSPGLGDTAMYLCATSSRKSTGYGYTFGSGTRLTVV.

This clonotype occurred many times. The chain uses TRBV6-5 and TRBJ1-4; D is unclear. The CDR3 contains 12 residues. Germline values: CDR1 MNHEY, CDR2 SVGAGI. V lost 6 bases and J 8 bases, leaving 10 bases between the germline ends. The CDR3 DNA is TGTGCCAGCAGCGGAGGTCGGGAAAAACTGTTTTTT. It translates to CASSGGREKLFF.

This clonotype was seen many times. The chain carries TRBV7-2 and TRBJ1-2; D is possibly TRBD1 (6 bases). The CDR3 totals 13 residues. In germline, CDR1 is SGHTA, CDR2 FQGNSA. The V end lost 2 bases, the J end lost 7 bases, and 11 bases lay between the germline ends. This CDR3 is CASSLFETGGYTF. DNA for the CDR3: TGTGCCAGCAGCTTATTTGAGACAGGTGGCTACACCTTC.

CDR3 bases: TGTGCCAGCAGCTTTTTGGGGGCGCGGACCGGGGAGCTGTTTTTT. Protein: CASSFLGARTGELFF. V usage is TRBV7-9 and J usage is TRBJ2-2, with a tentative D call TRBD1 (6 bases). Germline V gene lookup returns CDR1 SEHNR and CDR2 FQNEAQ (reference sequence). The germline V and J ends were trimmed by 3 bases and 5 bases, with 13 bases remaining between them. This CDR3 comprises 15 residues.

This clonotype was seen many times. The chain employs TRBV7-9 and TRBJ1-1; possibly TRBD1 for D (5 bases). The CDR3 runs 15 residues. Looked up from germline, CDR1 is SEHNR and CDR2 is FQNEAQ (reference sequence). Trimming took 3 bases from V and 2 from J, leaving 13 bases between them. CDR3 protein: CASSFGGAENTEAFF. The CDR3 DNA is TGTGCCAGCAGCTTCGGAGGGGCAGAAAACACTGAAGCTTTCTTT. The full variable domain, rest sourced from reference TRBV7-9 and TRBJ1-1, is DTGVSQNPRHKITKRGQNVTFRCDPISEHNRLYWYRQTLGQGPEFLTYFQNEAQLEKSRLLSDRFSAERPKGSFSTLEIQRTEQGDSAMYLCASSFGGAENTEAFFGQGTRLTVV.

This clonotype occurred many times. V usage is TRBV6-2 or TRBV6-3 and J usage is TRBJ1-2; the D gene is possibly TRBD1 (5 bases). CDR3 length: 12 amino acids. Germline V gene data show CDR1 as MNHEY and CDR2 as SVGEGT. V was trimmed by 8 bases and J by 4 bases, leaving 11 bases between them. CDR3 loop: CASQTTGYGYTF. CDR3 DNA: TGTGCCAGCCAGACCACAGGCTATGGCTACACCTTC.

In DNA, the CDR3 is TGTGCCAGCAGCTTTCTCACAGATACGCAGTATTTT. Amino acids: CASSFLTDTQYF. The rearrangement links TRBV7-6 to TRBJ2-3; D uncertain. The germline V gene has CDR1 SGHVS and CDR2 FNYEAQ. The V end lost 3 bases, the J end lost 2 bases, and 3 bases lay between the germline ends. The CDR3 has 12 residues.

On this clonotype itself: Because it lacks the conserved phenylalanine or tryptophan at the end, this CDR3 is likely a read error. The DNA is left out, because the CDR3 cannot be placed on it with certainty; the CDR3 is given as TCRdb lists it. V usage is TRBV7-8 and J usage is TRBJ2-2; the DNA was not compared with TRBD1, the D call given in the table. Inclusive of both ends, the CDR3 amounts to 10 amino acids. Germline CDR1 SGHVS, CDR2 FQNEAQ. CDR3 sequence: CASTGGGVWS.

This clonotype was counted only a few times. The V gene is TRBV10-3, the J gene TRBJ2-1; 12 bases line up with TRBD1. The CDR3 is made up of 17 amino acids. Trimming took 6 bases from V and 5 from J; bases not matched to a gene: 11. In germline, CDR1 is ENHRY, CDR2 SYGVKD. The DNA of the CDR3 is TGTGCCATCAGGGGGACAGGGGGCTGGAAGTCCGACAATGAGCAGTTCTTC. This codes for CAIRGTGGWKSDNEQFF.

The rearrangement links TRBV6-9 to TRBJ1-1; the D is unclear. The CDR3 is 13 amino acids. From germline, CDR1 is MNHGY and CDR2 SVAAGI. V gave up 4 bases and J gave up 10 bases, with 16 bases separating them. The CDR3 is CASSSIQVFGAFF. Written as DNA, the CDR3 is TGTGCCAGCAGTTCCATACAAGTTTTTGGAGCTTTCTTT.

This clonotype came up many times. The CDR3 region has the DNA TGTGCCAGTCGTACGTTGGCAGGACCTGGAAACACCATATATTTT. This gives the protein CASRTLAGPGNTIYF. The chain uses TRBV19 and TRBJ1-3; the D is unclear. There are 15 residues in the CDR3. V was clipped by 8 bases and J by 2 bases, with 16 bases between them. Germline CDR1 and CDR2: LNHDA and SQIVND (reference sequence).

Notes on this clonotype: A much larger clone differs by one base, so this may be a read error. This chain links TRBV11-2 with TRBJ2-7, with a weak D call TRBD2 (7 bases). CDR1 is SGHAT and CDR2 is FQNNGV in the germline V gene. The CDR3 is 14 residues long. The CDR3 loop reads CASSFAGAGNEHYF. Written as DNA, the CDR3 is TGTGCCAGCAGCTTCGCGGGGGCTGGCAACGAGCATTACTTC.

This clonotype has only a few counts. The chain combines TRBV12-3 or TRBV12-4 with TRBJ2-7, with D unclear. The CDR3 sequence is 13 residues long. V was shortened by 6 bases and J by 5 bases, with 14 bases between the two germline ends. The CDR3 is CASSTSRADEQYF. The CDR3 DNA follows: TGTGCCAGCAGCACTTCAAGGGCGGACGAGCAGTACTTC.